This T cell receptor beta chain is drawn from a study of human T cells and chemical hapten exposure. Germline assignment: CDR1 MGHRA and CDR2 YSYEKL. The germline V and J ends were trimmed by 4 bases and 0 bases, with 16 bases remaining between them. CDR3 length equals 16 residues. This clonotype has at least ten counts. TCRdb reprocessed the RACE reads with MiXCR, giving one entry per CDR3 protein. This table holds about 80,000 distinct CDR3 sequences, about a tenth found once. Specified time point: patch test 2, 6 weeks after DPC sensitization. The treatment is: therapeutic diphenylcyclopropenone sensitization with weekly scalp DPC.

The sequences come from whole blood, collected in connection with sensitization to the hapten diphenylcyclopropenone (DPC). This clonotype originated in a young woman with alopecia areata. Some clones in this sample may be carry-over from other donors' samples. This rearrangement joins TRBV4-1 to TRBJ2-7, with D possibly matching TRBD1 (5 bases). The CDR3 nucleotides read TGCGCCAGCAGCCGATCCCAGGGATTTAACTCCTACGAGCAGTACTTC. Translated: CASSRSQGFNSYEQYF.